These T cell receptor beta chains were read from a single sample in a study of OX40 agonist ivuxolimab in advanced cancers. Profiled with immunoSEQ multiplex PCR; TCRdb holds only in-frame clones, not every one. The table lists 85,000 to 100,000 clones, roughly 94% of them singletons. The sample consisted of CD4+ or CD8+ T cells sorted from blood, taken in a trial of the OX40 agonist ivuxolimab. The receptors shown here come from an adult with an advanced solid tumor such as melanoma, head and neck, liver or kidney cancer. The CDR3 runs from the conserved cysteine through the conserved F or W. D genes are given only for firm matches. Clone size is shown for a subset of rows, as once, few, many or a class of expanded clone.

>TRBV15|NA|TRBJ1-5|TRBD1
TGTGCCACCAGCAGAGAGGGGGACAGGGGGCATAGCAATCAGCCCCAGCATTTT
CATSREGDRGHSNQPQHF
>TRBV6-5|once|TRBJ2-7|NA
TGTGCCAGCAGTTCACCGGGACTCCACGGCTACGAGCAGTACTTC
CASSSPGLHGYEQYF
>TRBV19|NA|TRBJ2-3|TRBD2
TGTGCCAGTAGTACGTGGACTAGCGGGGATCCCACAGATACGCAGTATTTT
CASSTWTSGDPTDTQYF
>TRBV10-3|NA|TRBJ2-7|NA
TGTGCCATCCTCCTTGGACGAAGCGGGCAGAGCTCCTACGAGCAGTACTTC
CAILLGRSGQSSYEQYF
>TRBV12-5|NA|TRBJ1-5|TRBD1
TGTGCTAGTGGTTCTGACAGGGGGACCAATCAGCCCCAGCATTTT
CASGSDRGTNQPQHF
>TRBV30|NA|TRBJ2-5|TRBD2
TGTGCCTGGTTGTCGGCTAGCGGTGAATGGACCCAGTACTTC
CAWLSASGEWTQYF
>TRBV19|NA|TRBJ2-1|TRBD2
TGTGCCAGTAGTATAGGGGACAAGCGGGAGGGCTCCTACAATGAGCAGTTCTTC
CASSIGDKREGSYNEQFF
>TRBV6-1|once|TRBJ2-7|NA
TGTGCCAGCAGTAAATACGAGCAGTACTTC
CASSKYEQYF
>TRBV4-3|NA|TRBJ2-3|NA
TGCGCCAGCAGCCAAGATGCGAGCACAGATACGCAGTATTTT
CASSQDASTDTQYF
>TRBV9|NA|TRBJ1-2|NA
TGTGCCAGCAGCCCTGACGGGGGGAACTATGGCTACACCTTC
CASSPDGGNYGYTF
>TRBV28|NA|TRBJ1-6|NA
TGTGCCAGCAGTTTACAGGGTCGGTCACCCCTCCACTTT
CASSLQGRSPLHF